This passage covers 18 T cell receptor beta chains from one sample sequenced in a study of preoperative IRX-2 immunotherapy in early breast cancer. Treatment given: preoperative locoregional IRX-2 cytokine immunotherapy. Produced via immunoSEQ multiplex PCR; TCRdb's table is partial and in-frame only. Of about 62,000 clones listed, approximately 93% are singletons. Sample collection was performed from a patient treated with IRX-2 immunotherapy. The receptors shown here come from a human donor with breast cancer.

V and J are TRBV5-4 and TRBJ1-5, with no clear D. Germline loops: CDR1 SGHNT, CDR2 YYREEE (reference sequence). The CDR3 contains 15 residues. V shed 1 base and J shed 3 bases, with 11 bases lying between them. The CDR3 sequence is CASSLLFSVNQPQHF. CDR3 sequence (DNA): TGTGCCAGCAGCTTGCTCTTCTCGGTCAATCAGCCCCAGCATTTT.

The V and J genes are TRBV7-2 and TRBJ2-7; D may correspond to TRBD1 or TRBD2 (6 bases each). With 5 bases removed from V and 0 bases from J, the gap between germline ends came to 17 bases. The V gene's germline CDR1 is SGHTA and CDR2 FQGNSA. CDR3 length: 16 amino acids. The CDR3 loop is CASSRISGATSYEQYF. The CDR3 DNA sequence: TGTGCCAGCAGCCGAATTTCGGGGGCCACCTCCTACGAGCAGTACTTC.

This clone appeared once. The CDR3 sequence: CASSAFLPGQSGNTIYF. The CDR3 region has the DNA TGTGCCAGCTCAGCCTTCCTACCGGGACAGTCTGGAAACACCATATATTTT. The rearrangement joins TRBV18 to TRBJ1-3; 7 bases match TRBD1. The V gene end was trimmed by 5 bases and the J gene end by 1 base; junction bases not matched to a gene: 11. This CDR3 region has 17 residues. The germline V gene encodes CDR1 KGHSH and CDR2 LQKENI. The whole variable domain, filled in from reference TRBV18 and TRBJ1-3, reads NAGVMQNPRHLVRRRGQEARLRCSPMKGHSHVYWYRQLPEEGLKFMVYLQKENIIDESGMPKERFSAEFPKEGPSILRIQQVVRGDSAAYFCASSAFLPGQSGNTIYFGEGSWLTVV.

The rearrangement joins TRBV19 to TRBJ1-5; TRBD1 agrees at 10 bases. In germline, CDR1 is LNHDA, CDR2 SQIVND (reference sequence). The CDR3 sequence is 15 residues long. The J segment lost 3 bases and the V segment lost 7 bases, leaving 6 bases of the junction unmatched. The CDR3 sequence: CASTQDRGFNQPQHF. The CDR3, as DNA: TGTGCCAGTACACAGGACAGGGGGTTCAATCAGCCCCAGCATTTT.

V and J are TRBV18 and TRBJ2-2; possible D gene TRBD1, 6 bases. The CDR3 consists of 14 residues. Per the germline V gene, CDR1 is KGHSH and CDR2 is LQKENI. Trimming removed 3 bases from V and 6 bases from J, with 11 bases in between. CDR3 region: CASSPAQGPGELFF. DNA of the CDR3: TGTGCCAGCTCACCTGCCCAGGGGCCCGGGGAGCTGTTTTTT.

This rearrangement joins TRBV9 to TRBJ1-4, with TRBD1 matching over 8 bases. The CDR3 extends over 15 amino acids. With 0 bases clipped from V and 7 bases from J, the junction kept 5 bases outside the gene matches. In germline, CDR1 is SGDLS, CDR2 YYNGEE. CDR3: CASSVVPGGGEKLFF. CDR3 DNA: TGTGCCAGCAGCGTAGTTCCAGGGGGCGGTGAAAAACTGTTTTTT.

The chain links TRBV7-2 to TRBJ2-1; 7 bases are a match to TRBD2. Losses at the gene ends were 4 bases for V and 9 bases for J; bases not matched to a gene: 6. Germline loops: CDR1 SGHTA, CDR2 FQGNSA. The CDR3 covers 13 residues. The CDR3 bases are TGTGCCAGCAGCTATACTAGCGTCGGTGAGCAGTTCTTC. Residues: CASSYTSVGEQFF.

The CDR3 region has the DNA TGTGCCAGCAGTTTATCCAGGGTTATGAACACTGAAGCTTTCTTT. Protein sequence: CASSLSRVMNTEAFF. The V gene is TRBV27, the J gene TRBJ1-1, with D possibly being TRBD1 (5 bases). Trimming took off 0 bases at V and 0 bases at J, with 8 bases between the two ends. There are 15 residues in the CDR3. Germline CDR1 and CDR2: MNHEY and SMNVEV (reference sequence).

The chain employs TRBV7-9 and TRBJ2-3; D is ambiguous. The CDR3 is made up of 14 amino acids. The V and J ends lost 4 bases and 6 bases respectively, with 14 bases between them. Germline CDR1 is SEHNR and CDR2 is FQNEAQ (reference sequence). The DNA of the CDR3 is TGTGCCAGCAGCTCAATACGATTTTCGGATACGCAGTATTTT. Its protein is CASSSIRFSDTQYF.

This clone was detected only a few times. CDR3 sequence reads: CASGLAAYNEQFF. CDR3 coding DNA: TGTGCCAGCGGTCTAGCGGCCTACAATGAGCAGTTCTTC. The gene calls are TRBV13 and TRBJ2-1; 7 bases are a match to TRBD2. The CDR3 sequence is 13 residues long. The V and J ends lost 8 bases and 2 bases, in that order; junction bases with no gene match: 3. The V gene's germline CDR1 is PRHDT and CDR2 FYEKMQ (reference sequence).

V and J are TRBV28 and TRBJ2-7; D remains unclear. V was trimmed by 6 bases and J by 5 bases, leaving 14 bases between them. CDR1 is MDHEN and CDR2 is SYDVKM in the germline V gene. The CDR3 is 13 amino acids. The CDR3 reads CASRLKRAHEQYF. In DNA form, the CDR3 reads TGTGCCAGCAGACTTAAAAGGGCCCACGAGCAGTACTTC.

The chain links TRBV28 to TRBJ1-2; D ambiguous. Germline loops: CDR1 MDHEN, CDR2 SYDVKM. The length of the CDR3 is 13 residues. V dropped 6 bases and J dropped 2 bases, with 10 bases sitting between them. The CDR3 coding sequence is TGTGCCAGCAGCCGTACCTCGAACTATGGCTACACCTTC. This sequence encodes CASSRTSNYGYTF.

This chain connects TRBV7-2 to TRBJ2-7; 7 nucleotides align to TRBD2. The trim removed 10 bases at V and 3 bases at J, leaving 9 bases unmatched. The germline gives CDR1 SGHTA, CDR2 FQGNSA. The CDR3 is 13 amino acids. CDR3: CATQPGGGYEQYF. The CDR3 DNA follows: TGTGCCACCCAACCTGGGGGGGGCTACGAGCAGTACTTC.

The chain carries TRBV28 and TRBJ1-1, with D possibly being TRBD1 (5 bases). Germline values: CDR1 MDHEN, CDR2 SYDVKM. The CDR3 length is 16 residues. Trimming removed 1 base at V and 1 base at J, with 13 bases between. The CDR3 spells CASSLLVVGQNTEAFF. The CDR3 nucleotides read TGTGCCAGCAGTTTATTAGTTGTGGGGCAGAACACTGAAGCTTTCTTT.

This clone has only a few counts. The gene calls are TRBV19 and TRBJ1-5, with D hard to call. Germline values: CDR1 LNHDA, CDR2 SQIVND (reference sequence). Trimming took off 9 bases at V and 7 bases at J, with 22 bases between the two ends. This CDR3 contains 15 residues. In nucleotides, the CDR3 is TGTGCCAGCATGGGTCAGGCTCATACTGGACAGCCCCAGCATTTT. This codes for CASMGQAHTGQPQHF.

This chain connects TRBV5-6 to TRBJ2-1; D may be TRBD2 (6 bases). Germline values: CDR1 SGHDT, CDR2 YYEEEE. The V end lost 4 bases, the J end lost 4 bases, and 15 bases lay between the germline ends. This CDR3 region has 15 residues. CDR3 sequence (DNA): TGTGCCAGCAGCCACACTAGCCGCGGGTACAATGAGCAGTTCTTC. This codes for CASSHTSRGYNEQFF.

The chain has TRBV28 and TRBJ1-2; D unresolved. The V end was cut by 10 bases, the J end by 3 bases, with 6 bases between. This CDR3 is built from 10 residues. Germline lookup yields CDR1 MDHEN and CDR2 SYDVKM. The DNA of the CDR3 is TGTGCCATCCGAGACTATGGCTACACCTTC. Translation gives CAIRDYGYTF.

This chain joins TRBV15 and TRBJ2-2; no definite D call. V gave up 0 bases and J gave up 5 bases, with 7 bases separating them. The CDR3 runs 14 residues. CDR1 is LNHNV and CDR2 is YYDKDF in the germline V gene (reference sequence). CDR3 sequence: CATSRDQATGELFF. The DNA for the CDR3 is TGTGCCACCAGCAGAGATCAGGCGACCGGGGAGCTGTTTTTT. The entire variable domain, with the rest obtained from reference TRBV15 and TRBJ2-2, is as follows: DAMVIQNPRYQVTQFGKPVTLSCSQTLNHNVMYWYQQKSSQAPKLLFHYYDKDFNNEADTPDNFQSRRPNTSFCFLDIRSPGLGDTAMYLCATSRDQATGELFFGEGSRLTVL.